This T cell receptor beta chain is from a study of beta chain features in type 1 diabetes. Study at large: Examined across all samples were roughly 110,000,000 sorted cells.

Via the markers CD45RO/CCR7/CD25/CD127/CD95/CD27, stem cell-like memory, regulatory, central memory and naive CD4+ cells were sorted. Expressed TCRB transcripts got sequenced, as all isolated RNA was reverse transcribed. Sequenced by immunoSEQ multiplex PCR; TCRdb stores in-frame clones only, minus some. Among some 900,000 clones, under 20% were seen once, and the ten largest hold about 0.025%. Details on this clone: What it binds is not known.

Study-level findings and limits: Significant though moderate, a shortening of TCRB CDR3s appeared in all four CD4+ subsets of Type 1 diabetes patients. PCR might preferentially amplify shorter templates, equally in patients and controls.

Germline values: CDR1 SGHTA, CDR2 FQGNSA. V was pared by 0 bases and J by 1 base, with 7 bases between. This CDR3 is built from 15 residues. V and J are TRBV7-2 and TRBJ2-1; D uncertain. The sample consisted of naive CD4+ T cells from blood. This TCR derives from a woman aged 18-29 years in good health. The CDR3 bases are TGTGCCAGCAGCTTAGCCCGGATATCCTACAATGAGCAGTTCTTC. Its protein product is CASSLARISYNEQFF.